This TCR delta chain stems from a study of fetal and pediatric gammadelta thymocytes (dated 2022 in TCRdb). At the level of the whole study: The bulk gammadelta thymocyte repertoires, which combined previously published data with newly generated, unpublished data, were used to reinforce a single-cell study of gammadelta thymocyte development. Bulk TCR repertoire data were added to increase subject numbers and strengthen the CDR3 publicity analysis. Bulk gammadelta thymocyte repertoires combined previously published data (refs 27,28) with unpublished data. The set of bulk gammadelta thymocyte repertoires included approximately ten subjects in total: 3 fetal thymus donors and 7 pediatric thymus donors.

Overall study results and their limits: Fetal gammadelta thymocyte repertoires were previously reported to be enriched for TRDV2, TRGV8 and TRGV9 usage, low N additions and public CDR3s compared with post-natal repertoires.

Compared with the rest of its sample, this clone is large (0.1 to 1%). Its specific antigen is unknown. Per-base quality was not reported, and no clone a single base away is much larger than it. V is cut back by 3 bases and J by 2 bases, with 3 bases in the junction unmatched. Its CDR3 holds 14 amino acids, cysteine through phenylalanine. Kept here is only the CDR3 DNA, which spans 42 bases and is read in frame from base 1. In the germline V gene (reference sequence), CDR1 corresponds to TVYSNPD and CDR2 to GDNSRS. Thymocytes were stained with Zombie NIR viability dye and antibodies against CD3 (UCHT1), TCRgammadelta (11F2), TCRVgamma9 (IMMU360) and TCRVdelta2 (IMMU389). Bulk TRD and TRG CDR3 repertoires were generated separately from sorted Vgamma9Vdelta2 and nonVgamma9Vdelta2 gammadelta thymocytes of human fetal and pediatric thymuses. In Belgium, pediatric thymus tissue was obtained from children undergoing cardiac surgery. The pediatric thymus donors included in the study ranged in age from 1 to 11 years. Thymic cell suspensions from fetal and post-natal thymuses were prepared as previously described. NonVgamma9Vdelta2 thymocytes were sorted as CD3+ gammadeltaTCR+ cells lacking the Vgamma9+Vdelta2+ phenotype. Cell sorting was done on a FACS Aria III cell sorter (BD Biosciences).

The instrument given in TCRdb is Illumina MiSeq. In the source study's methods: For publicity analysis, the Vgamma9Vdelta2 and nonVgamma9Vdelta2 bulk CDR3 files were merged for each subject into one combined repertoire per subject. Using base R and dplyr, CDR3 publicity was scored on a scale from 0 to 19 by checking each amino acid sequence across 9 single-cell datasets and some 10 bulk repertoires. Clonotypes were called again by TCRdb from the public reads via CATT, and duplicate nucleotide sequences were then merged into one entry. TCRdb's processing, not the authors', yielded these V and J calls. The sample has under 1,500 delta-chain clones on record, about a third of them singletons. About 6.8% of the sample lies in the top ten.

This receptor chain uses TRDV3 and TRDJ1, with 13 bases aligning to TRDD3. The specimen was non-Vgamma9Vdelta2 gamma-delta T cells from the thymus. The cell subset or site label, read with the paper, signifies: CD3+gammadeltaTCR+ thymocytes not co-expressing Vgamma9 and Vdelta2. This receptor was obtained from a child who underwent cardiac surgery and was recorded as healthy. CDR3 protein: CALTGGYGTDKLIF. The DNA reads as follows: TGTGCCTTAACTGGGGGATACGGGACCGATAAACTCATCTTT.